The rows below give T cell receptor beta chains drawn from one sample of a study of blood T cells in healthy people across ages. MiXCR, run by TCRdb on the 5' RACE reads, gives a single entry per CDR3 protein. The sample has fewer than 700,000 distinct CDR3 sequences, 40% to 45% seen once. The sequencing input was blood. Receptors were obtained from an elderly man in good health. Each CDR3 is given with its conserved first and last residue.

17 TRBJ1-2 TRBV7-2 CASSLVGGWGANYGYTF
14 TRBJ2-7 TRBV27 CASRRGQSSYEQYF
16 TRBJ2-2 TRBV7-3 CASSLTGTVNTGELFF
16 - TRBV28 CASSILTSGTIYEQYF
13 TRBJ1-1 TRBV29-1 CSGRTGRISEAFF
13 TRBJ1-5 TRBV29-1 CSVQQGPNQPQHF
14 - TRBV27 CASSLMGVLGTQYF
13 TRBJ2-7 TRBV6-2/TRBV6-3 CASSYTGVTEQYF
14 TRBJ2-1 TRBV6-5 CASSLAISYNEQFF
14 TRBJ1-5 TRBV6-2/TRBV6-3 CASSHDRVGQPQHF
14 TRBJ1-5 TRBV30 CAWSVTLGAQPQHF
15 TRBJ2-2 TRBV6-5 CASSYSILNTGELFF
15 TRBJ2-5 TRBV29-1 CSVEGQGQGSYEQYF
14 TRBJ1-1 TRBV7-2 CASRAVGHNTEAFF
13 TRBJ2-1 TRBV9 CASSVDLMTEQFF
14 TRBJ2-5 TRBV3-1 CASSFGQVQETQYF
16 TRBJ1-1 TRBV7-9 CASSLIPGDEDTEAFF
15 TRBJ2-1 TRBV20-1 CSFDERLAGRGNQFF
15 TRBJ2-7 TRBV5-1 CASSQRTGVLVEQYF
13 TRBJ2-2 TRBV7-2 CASSRNRAGELFF
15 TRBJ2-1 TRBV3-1 CASSQSRDSLSEQFF
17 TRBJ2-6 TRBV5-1 CASSLGGSGRGANVLTF
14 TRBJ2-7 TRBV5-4 CASSSEGLSSEQYF
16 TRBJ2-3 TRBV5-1 CASYTGTSGRTDTQYF
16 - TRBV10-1 CASSEWAGATQETQYF
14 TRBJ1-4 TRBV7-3 CASSKTGVNEKLFF
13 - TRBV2 CASSGAREGEQYF
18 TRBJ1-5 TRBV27 CASRGGSRQGALWQPQHF
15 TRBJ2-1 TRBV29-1 CSVHLLDRGYNEQFF
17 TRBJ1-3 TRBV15 CATSRWSPGQGANTIYF
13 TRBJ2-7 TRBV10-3 CAISEVQGRGQYF
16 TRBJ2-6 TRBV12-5 CASGLPLVAGASVLTF
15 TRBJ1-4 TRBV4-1 CASSPDPSFNEKLFF
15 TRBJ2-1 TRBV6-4 CASSDEGGGINEQFF
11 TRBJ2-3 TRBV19 CATQWADTQYF
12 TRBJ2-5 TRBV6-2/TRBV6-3 CASTLGETPPYF
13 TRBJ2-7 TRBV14 CASRLRTTYEQYF
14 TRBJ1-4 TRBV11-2 CASSSQTGVEKLFF
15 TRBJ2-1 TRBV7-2 CASSARTSSYNEQFF
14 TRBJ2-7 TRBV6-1 CASSLPGQVYEQYF
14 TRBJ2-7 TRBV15 CATSRDRKSHEQYF
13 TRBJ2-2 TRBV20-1 CSARVIRTGELFF
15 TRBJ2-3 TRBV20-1 CSAERGDSSTDTQYF
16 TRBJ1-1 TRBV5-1 CAGSRGDREGVSGAFF
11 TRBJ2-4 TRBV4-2 CASSQDRIQYF